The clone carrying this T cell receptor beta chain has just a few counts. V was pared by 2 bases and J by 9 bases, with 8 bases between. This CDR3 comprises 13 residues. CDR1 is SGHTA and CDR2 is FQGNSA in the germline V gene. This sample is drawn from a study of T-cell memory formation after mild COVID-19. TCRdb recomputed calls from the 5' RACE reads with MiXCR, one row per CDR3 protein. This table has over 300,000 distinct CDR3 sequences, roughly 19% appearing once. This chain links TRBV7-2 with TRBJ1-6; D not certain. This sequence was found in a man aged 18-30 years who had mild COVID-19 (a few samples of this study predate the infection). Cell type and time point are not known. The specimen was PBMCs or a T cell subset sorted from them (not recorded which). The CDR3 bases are TGTGCCAGCAGCTTACCCCAAACTTCACCCCTCCACTTT. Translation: CASSLPQTSPLHF.